One and the same sample provided the 31 T cell receptor beta chains below, sequenced in a study of cytomegalovirus exposure and HLA in healthy donors. The PCR was carried out with 60 Vbeta primers and 13 Jbeta primers. Clones were sequenced by immunoSEQ multiplex PCR, and TCRdb holds only the in-frame ones, with some missing. The sample has roughly 110,000 clones; roughly 73% are singletons. Sequences were obtained from PBMCs. These receptors were collected from a woman younger than 45 in good health and CMV-seronegative.

The chain combines TRBV7-9 with TRBJ2-1; 9 bases fit TRBD2. CDR1 is SEHNR, CDR2 FQNEAQ, per germline (reference sequence). The CDR3 length is 15 residues. Trimming took 3 bases from V and 2 from J; bases not matched to a gene: 2. The CDR3 region has the DNA TGTGCCAGCAGCTTGACTAGCGGTGCCTACAATGAGCAGTTCTTC. This sequence encodes CASSLTSGAYNEQFF.

The chain combines TRBV4-2 with TRBJ2-5, with D uncertain. The ends were cut back, 1 base at V and 0 bases at J, with 12 bases in the middle. CDR1 is LGHNA and CDR2 is YNFKEQ in the germline V gene. This CDR3 is built from 16 residues. The CDR3 nucleotides are TGTGCCAGCAGCCAAGGCCGAGGTCTGGACCAAGAGACCCAGTACTTC. Encoded protein: CASSQGRGLDQETQYF.

The chain employs TRBV15 and TRBJ1-4, with D hard to call. Per germline, CDR1 LNHNV and CDR2 YYDKDF (reference sequence). The CDR3 totals 15 residues. Trimming took off 2 bases at V and 3 bases at J, with 10 bases between the two ends. The chain's CDR3 is CATSRWNSPNEKLFF. The CDR3, as DNA: TGTGCCACCAGCAGATGGAACAGCCCTAATGAAAAACTGTTTTTT.

The rearrangement uses TRBV5-6 and TRBJ2-3, with TRBD2 matching over 8 bases. V was pared by 3 bases and J by 3 bases, with 12 bases of the junction left unmatched. From germline, CDR1 is SGHDT and CDR2 YYEEEE. There are 17 residues in the CDR3. The CDR3 loop reads CASSSSGSGRTTDTQYF. In DNA form, the CDR3 reads TGTGCCAGCAGCTCCTCCGGGAGCGGGAGAACAACAGATACGCAGTATTTT.

The rearrangement links TRBV7-9 to TRBJ1-4; tentative D call: TRBD1 (6 bases). This CDR3 region has 14 residues. Germline CDR1 SEHNR, CDR2 FQNEAQ (reference sequence). V shed 6 bases and J shed 6 bases, with 14 bases lying between them. CDR3: CASSPPGHHEKLFF. The DNA for the CDR3 is TGTGCCAGCAGTCCCCCGGGACATCATGAAAAACTGTTTTTT. Supplemented by reference TRBV7-9 and TRBJ1-4, the full variable domain reads DTGVSQNPRHKITKRGQNVTFRCDPISEHNRLYWYRQTLGQGPEFLTYFQNEAQLEKSRLLSDRFSAERPKGSFSTLEIQRTEQGDSAMYLCASSPPGHHEKLFFGSGTQLSVL.

With regard to this clone: The same CDR3 is also encoded by other DNA sequences in this sample. V usage is TRBV7-2 and J usage is TRBJ1-5; D is unclear. This CDR3 is 13 amino acids long. The ends were cut back, 0 bases at V and 4 bases at J, with 4 bases in the middle. Germline CDR1 and CDR2: SGHTA and FQGNSA. This chain's CDR3 is CASSLALNQPQHF. For the CDR3, the DNA is TGTGCCAGCAGCTTAGCCCTTAATCAGCCCCAGCATTTT.

V usage is TRBV29-1 and J usage is TRBJ2-5, with D possibly TRBD1 on 6 matching bases. Trimming took off 3 bases at V and 4 bases at J, with 12 bases between the two ends. This CDR3 is 13 amino acids long. Germline V gene sequence: CDR1 SQVTM, CDR2 ANQGSEA. For the CDR3, the DNA is TGCAGCGTTGACCCGGTAGGGGGAGAGACCCAGTACTTC. It yields the protein CSVDPVGGETQYF.

The chain uses TRBV14 and TRBJ2-2; no firm D call. CDR1 is SGHDN, CDR2 FVKESK, per germline. Trimming took 4 bases from V and 0 from J, leaving 6 bases between them. The CDR3 is 14 amino acids. The CDR3 region is CASSRHTNTGELFF. The CDR3 DNA reads TGTGCCAGCAGCCGACACACGAACACCGGGGAGCTGTTTTTT.

The chain joins TRBV6-4 to TRBJ1-1; a possible D gene is TRBD1 (5 bases). CDR1 and CDR2 (germline): MRHNA, SNTAGT. This CDR3 has 13 residues. V was clipped by 3 bases and J by 5 bases, with 10 bases between them. CDR3 coding DNA: TGTGCCAGCAGTGAGCTTAGGGGAACTGAAGCTTTCTTT. It translates to CASSELRGTEAFF.

Comments on this clone: The sample holds other DNA sequences that translate to the same CDR3. J is TRBJ1-1 and V is TRBV7-9; unclear D gene. CDR1 is SEHNR, CDR2 FQNEAQ, per germline (reference sequence). V gave up 0 bases and J gave up 5 bases, with 7 bases separating them. This CDR3 spans 13 amino acids. CDR3 coding DNA: TGTGCCAGCAGCTTAGCCGCCGGGACTGAAGCTTTCTTT. Its protein is CASSLAAGTEAFF. Filled out from reference TRBV7-9 and TRBJ1-1, the complete variable domain reads DTGVSQNPRHKITKRGQNVTFRCDPISEHNRLYWYRQTLGQGPEFLTYFQNEAQLEKSRLLSDRFSAERPKGSFSTLEIQRTEQGDSAMYLCASSLAAGTEAFFGQGTRLTVV.

This sequence joins TRBV19 and TRBJ1-2; no reliable D call. V lost 7 bases and J 5 bases, leaving 8 bases between the germline ends. The CDR3 extends over 11 amino acids. CDR1 and CDR2 (germline): LNHDA, SQIVND (reference sequence). Written as DNA, the CDR3 is TGTGCCAGTAAGTGGGAGTATGGCTACACCTTC. Protein: CASKWEYGYTF.

This sequence joins TRBV27 and TRBJ2-1, with TRBD1 identical over 7 bases. Looked up from germline, CDR1 is MNHEY and CDR2 is SMNVEV (reference sequence). The CDR3 totals 15 residues. V dropped 1 base and J dropped 2; count of bases not matched to a gene: 2. The CDR3: CASSLWGQTYNEQFF. The CDR3 DNA reads as TGTGCCAGCAGTTTATGGGGACAGACCTACAATGAGCAGTTCTTC.

CDR3 region: CASSKGGGDPEAFF. The CDR3 region has the DNA TGCGCCAGCAGCAAGGGCGGCGGGGACCCTGAAGCTTTCTTT. The chain carries TRBV5-1 and TRBJ1-1; the D gene is possibly TRBD1 (5 bases). V lost 4 bases, J lost 6 bases, and 16 bases lay in between. This CDR3 has 14 residues. Germline V gives CDR1 SGHRS, CDR2 YFSETQ.

V usage is TRBV18 and J usage is TRBJ1-5; 7 bases fit TRBD1. Germline V lookup: CDR1 KGHSH, CDR2 LQKENI. After removal of 2 bases from V and 7 bases from J, the junction contained 14 bases not matched to a gene. There are 17 residues in the CDR3. The CDR3 nucleotides read TGTGCCAGCTCACCAGAGCGGGCAGGGGGATTGGGACAGCCCCAGCATTTT. Translating gives CASSPERAGGLGQPQHF.

This clone appeared a single time. V usage is TRBV7-5 and J usage is TRBJ2-1; the table's D call TRBD1 went unverified against the DNA. TRBV7-5 has pseudogene status. The CDR3 is made up of 13 amino acids. CDR3 sequence: CVRSPRGRNEQFF. CDR3 sequence (DNA): TGTGTCAGAAGCCCGAGGGGGCGCAATGAGCAGTTCTTC.

This chain connects TRBV27 to TRBJ1-2; D possibly corresponds to TRBD1 (6 bases). Trimming took off 0 bases at V and 4 bases at J, with 12 bases between the two ends. Germline V CDR1 and CDR2: MNHEY, SMNVEV (reference sequence). The length of the CDR3 is 15 residues. Written as DNA, the CDR3 is TGTGCCAGCAGTTTATCTAAGGACAGCTCCTATGGCTACACCTTC. Amino acids: CASSLSKDSSYGYTF.

The gene calls are TRBV10-3 and TRBJ1-2; a weak D match, TRBD1 (6 bases). Per the germline V gene, CDR1 is ENHRY and CDR2 is SYGVKD. The CDR3 is made up of 13 amino acids. Trimming removed 3 bases at V and 2 bases at J, with 7 bases between. CDR3 bases: TGTGCCATCAGTGACACAGGGAACTATGGCTACACCTTC. Amino acid sequence: CAISDTGNYGYTF.

This clone was seen a few times. The rearrangement links TRBV25-1 to TRBJ2-3; 9 bases are shared with TRBD1. Germline trimming cut 8 bases from V and 4 bases from J; bases unmatched to any gene: 16. Germline CDR1 and CDR2: MGHDK and SYGVNS. The CDR3 has 17 residues. The CDR3 nucleotides read TGTGCCAGCGGCCAGGAACTGGGGACAGGGCTTTCAGATACGCAGTATTTT. It codes for CASGQELGTGLSDTQYF.

The chain combines TRBV5-1 with TRBJ1-1; no firm D call. CDR3 length: 15 amino acids. Germline V lookup: CDR1 SGHRS, CDR2 YFSETQ. V gave up 7 bases and J gave up 0 bases, with 16 bases separating them. CDR3 sequence (DNA): TGCGCCAGCCGGTCAATCGCAATCATGAACACTGAAGCTTTCTTT. This codes for CASRSIAIMNTEAFF.

In nucleotides, the CDR3 is TGTGCCAGCAGCCCTGAGACAGGGAAGAAAACCAACTATGGCTACACCTTC. Translated: CASSPETGKKTNYGYTF. The chain recombines TRBV7-9 with TRBJ1-2; 7 bases align to TRBD1. The CDR3 is 17 amino acids. CDR1 and CDR2 (germline): SEHNR, FQNEAQ (reference sequence). Losses at the gene ends were 5 bases for V and 2 bases for J; bases not matched to a gene: 14. The whole variable domain, filled in from reference TRBV7-9 and TRBJ1-2, reads DTGVSQNPRHKITKRGQNVTFRCDPISEHNRLYWYRQTLGQGPEFLTYFQNEAQLEKSRLLSDRFSAERPKGSFSTLEIQRTEQGDSAMYLCASSPETGKKTNYGYTFGSGTRLTVV.

This clone was seen only a few times. This chain links TRBV29-1 with TRBJ2-3; 7 bases are a match to TRBD2. V was clipped by 7 bases and J by 0 bases; unmatched bases: 7. Germline values: CDR1 SQVTM, CDR2 ANQGSEA. CDR3 length: 14 amino acids. CDR3 sequence: CSAESGKSTDTQYF. The CDR3 DNA follows: TGCAGCGCCGAGAGCGGGAAGAGCACAGATACGCAGTATTTT.

The V gene is TRBV9, the J gene TRBJ1-1; 7 nucleotides agree with TRBD1. Trimming at V came to 0 bases and at J to 5 bases, leaving 4 bases not matched to a gene. Germline V gives CDR1 SGDLS, CDR2 YYNGEE. This CDR3 region has 14 residues. The CDR3 is CASSVGQGKTEAFF. DNA of the CDR3: TGTGCCAGCAGCGTAGGACAGGGAAAAACTGAAGCTTTCTTT.

The chain uses TRBV7-9 and TRBJ1-2; weak D call: TRBD1 (5 bases). The CDR3 length is 16 residues. Trimming shortened V by 5 bases and J by 0 bases, and 16 bases separated the two germline ends. Germline loops: CDR1 SEHNR, CDR2 FQNEAQ (reference sequence). CDR3 nucleotides: TGTGCCAGCAGCCGAGGCGGGGCAGGGTCTAACTATGGCTACACCTTC. This gives the protein CASSRGGAGSNYGYTF.

The chain carries TRBV27 and TRBJ1-2; 9 bases agree with TRBD1. The junction had 6 bases not matched to a gene; V was cut back by 5 bases and J by 5 bases. This CDR3 is 14 amino acids long. Looked up from germline, CDR1 is MNHEY and CDR2 is SMNVEV (reference sequence). The CDR3 region is CASSEDRGGYGYTF. CDR3 DNA: TGTGCCAGCAGTGAGGACAGGGGAGGTTATGGCTACACCTTC.

The CDR3 bases are TGTGCCTGGGCAGGGACCTACGAGCAGTACTTC. As protein: CAWAGTYEQYF. The gene calls are TRBV30 and TRBJ2-7, with D perhaps matching TRBD1 (5 bases). In germline, CDR1 is GTSNPN, CDR2 SVGIG (reference sequence). The V and J ends lost 5 bases and 2 bases respectively, with 7 bases between them. This CDR3 has 11 residues.

V gene TRBV6-5 combines with J gene TRBJ1-1; D possibly corresponds to TRBD1 (6 bases). CDR1 is MNHEY, CDR2 SVGAGI, per germline. The CDR3 covers 15 residues. The V end was cut by 5 bases, the J end by 3 bases, with 16 bases between. CDR3 sequence: CASSLQGFGDTEAFF. For the CDR3, the DNA is TGTGCCAGCAGTCTACAGGGTTTTGGTGACACTGAAGCTTTCTTT.

The V call is TRBV14, the J call TRBJ1-2; TRBD1 is a possible D gene (5 bases). The CDR3 runs to 14 residues. V was clipped by 1 base and J by 8 bases, with 14 bases between them. Germline assignment: CDR1 SGHDN and CDR2 FVKESK. The chain's CDR3 is CASSQVWGCGGYTF. The CDR3 DNA follows: TGTGCCAGCAGCCAAGTATGGGGCTGTGGGGGCTACACCTTC.

A few counts support this clone. The chain employs TRBV13 and TRBJ1-2; TRBD1 aligns across 7 bases. Trimming cost V 0 bases and J 6 bases; bases outside gene matches: 7. Germline V CDR1 and CDR2: PRHDT, FYEKMQ (reference sequence). This CDR3 has 15 amino acids. The DNA of the CDR3 is TGTGCCAGCAGCTTAGGCAGGGACAGCGATAATGGCTACACCTTC. The encoded protein is CASSLGRDSDNGYTF.

This clone was picked up a small number of times. Here the CDR3 DNA reads TGTGCCTGGAGTAGCAGGTTCGGCACTGAAGCTTTCTTT. Its translation is CAWSSRFGTEAFF. The chain joins TRBV30 to TRBJ1-1; no clear D. Germline V gene lookup returns CDR1 GTSNPN and CDR2 SVGIG (reference sequence). V dropped 2 bases and J dropped 4 bases, with 11 bases sitting between them. The CDR3 runs 13 residues.

The V call is TRBV7-8, the J call TRBJ2-3; 7 bases fit TRBD2. The J segment lost 1 base and the V segment lost 3 bases, leaving 7 bases of the junction unmatched. The CDR3 has 16 amino acids. CDR1 is SGHVS, CDR2 FQNEAQ, per germline. The CDR3 here is CASSFKGAGGTDTQYF. CDR3 DNA sequence: TGTGCCAGCAGCTTCAAGGGCGCGGGGGGCACAGATACGCAGTATTTT.

The chain links TRBV18 to TRBJ2-6, with TRBD1 matching 9 bases. Germline CDR1 reads KGHSH; CDR2 reads LQKENI. V lost 1 base, J lost 3 bases, and 7 bases stayed unmatched. The CDR3 extends over 18 amino acids. The CDR3 DNA reads TGTGCCAGCTCACCACTGGGACAGGGAACTTATGGGGCCAACGTCCTGACTTTC. Its protein product is CASSPLGQGTYGANVLTF. The full variable domain, with the rest looked up from reference TRBV18 and TRBJ2-6, is NAGVMQNPRHLVRRRGQEARLRCSPMKGHSHVYWYRQLPEEGLKFMVYLQKENIIDESGMPKERFSAEFPKEGPSILRIQQVVRGDSAAYFCASSPLGQGTYGANVLTFGAGSRLTVL.